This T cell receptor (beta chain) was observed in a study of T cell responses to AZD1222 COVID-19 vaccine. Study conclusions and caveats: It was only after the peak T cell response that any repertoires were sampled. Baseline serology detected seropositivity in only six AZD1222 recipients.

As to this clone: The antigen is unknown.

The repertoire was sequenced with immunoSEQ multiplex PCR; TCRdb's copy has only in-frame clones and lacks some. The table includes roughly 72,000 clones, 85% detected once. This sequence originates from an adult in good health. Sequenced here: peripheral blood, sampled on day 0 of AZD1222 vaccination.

The DNA of the CDR3 is TGTGCCAGTAGTACCGGGGCCGCGGGCTACGAGCAGTACTTC. This translates into CASSTGAAGYEQYF. The V gene is TRBV19, the J gene TRBJ2-7; D may match TRBD1 or TRBD2 (5 bases each). CDR1 LNHDA and CDR2 SQIVND come from the germline V gene (reference sequence). Between the trimmed V and J ends, which lost 4 bases and 3 bases, there was a span of 13 bases. This CDR3 contains 14 residues.